The 15 T cell receptor beta chains reported below all come from one sample, sequenced in a study of OX40 agonist ivuxolimab in advanced cancers. The data were produced by immunoSEQ multiplex PCR, yet TCRdb's version contains in-frame clones alone and is incomplete. The table lists roughly 40,000 clones, roughly 84% of them singletons. The sequencing used CD4+ or CD8+ T cells sorted from blood, collected in a trial of the OX40 agonist ivuxolimab. Source of these receptors: an adult with an advanced solid tumor such as melanoma, head and neck, liver or kidney cancer.

The chain has TRBV27 and TRBJ1-2, with unresolved D. Germline V CDR1 and CDR2: MNHEY, SMNVEV (reference sequence). This CDR3 is 13 amino acids long. Between the trimmed V and J ends, which lost 3 bases and 7 bases, there was a span of 12 bases. In DNA form, the CDR3 reads TGTGCCAGCAGTTTGACCGGGTTGGGTGGCTACACCTTC. As protein: CASSLTGLGGYTF.

The chain recombines TRBV7-8 with TRBJ2-3, with a possible D match to TRBD2 (7 bases). The CDR3 spans 16 residues. CDR1 is SGHVS and CDR2 is FQNEAQ in the germline V gene. Trimming cost V 4 bases and J 2 bases, with 16 bases left between them. Written as DNA, the CDR3 is TGTGCCAGCAGCTCCCCGAGGGGGGGGCTCACAGATACGCAGTATTTT. Encoded protein: CASSSPRGGLTDTQYF.

This clone was seen a handful of times. The chain is built from TRBV28 and TRBJ1-5; D is unresolved. Looked up from germline, CDR1 is MDHEN and CDR2 is SYDVKM. The CDR3 has 17 amino acids. V lost 2 bases to trimming and J lost 2 bases, with 16 bases between them. The CDR3 sequence is CASSLKFGKSGNQPQHF. DNA for the CDR3: TGTGCCAGCAGTTTAAAGTTTGGGAAGTCGGGCAATCAGCCCCAGCATTTT.

The chain links TRBV28 to TRBJ1-1; D unclear. This CDR3 is 15 amino acids long. V was cut by 4 bases and J by 0 bases, with 12 bases left in between. Per the germline V gene, CDR1 is MDHEN and CDR2 is SYDVKM. CDR3: CASSSGRRLNTEAFF. CDR3 bases: TGTGCCAGCAGTTCTGGGCGGAGACTGAACACTGAAGCTTTCTTT.

This clone is a singleton in its sample. A much larger clone lies one base from this, so it may be a read error. CDR3 in DNA: TGTGCCAGCAGTTGGGACAGGGCGAACACCGGGGAGCTGTTTTTT. Translated, it gives CASSWDRANTGELFF. V is TRBV4-2 and J is TRBJ2-2, with 9 bases aligning to TRBD1. The CDR3 has 15 amino acids. J gave up 0 bases and V 6 bases, and 2 bases lay outside the gene matches. The V gene's germline CDR1 is LGHNA and CDR2 YNFKEQ.

J is TRBJ1-5 and V is TRBV7-6; D is possibly TRBD1 (6 bases). The length of the CDR3 is 19 residues. From germline, CDR1 is SGHVS and CDR2 FNYEAQ. V was shortened by 5 bases and J by 0 bases, with 23 bases between the two germline ends. The CDR3 DNA is TGTGCCAGCAGCCGCACCGCGGGGATGGACAGCAATAGCAATCAGCCCCAGCATTTT. Amino acids: CASSRTAGMDSNSNQPQHF. Drawing the rest from reference TRBV7-6 and TRBJ1-5, the complete variable domain is GAGVSQSPRYKVTKRGQDVALRCDPISGHVSLYWYRQALGQGPEFLTYFNYEAQQDKSGLPNDRFSAERPEGSISTLTIQRTEQRDSAMYRCASSRTAGMDSNSNQPQHFGDGTRLSIL.

The rearrangement uses TRBV10-2 and TRBJ2-3; 8 nucleotides line up with TRBD1. The CDR3 has 14 amino acids. The V gene's germline CDR1 is WSHSY and CDR2 SAAADI. V shed 8 bases, J shed 2 bases, and the junction held 6 bases outside the gene matches. Here the CDR3 DNA reads TGCGCCAGCCGCCCAGGGGGCGACACAGATACGCAGTATTTT. As protein: CASRPGGDTDTQYF.

This clone has only a few counts. V and J are TRBV7-8 and TRBJ1-1; D unclear. The CDR3 extends over 13 amino acids. V gave up 3 bases and J gave up 3 bases, with 8 bases separating them. Germline CDR1 is SGHVS and CDR2 is FQNEAQ. In DNA, the CDR3 is TGTGCCAGCAGCTTCGGGAGAGACACTGAAGCTTTCTTT. This translates into CASSFGRDTEAFF. Based on the CDR3 plus reference TRBV7-8 and TRBJ1-1, the full variable domain is GAGVSQSPRYKVAKRGQDVALRCDPISGHVSLFWYQQALGQGPEFLTYFQNEAQLDKSGLPSDRFFAERPEGSVSTLKIQRTQQEDSAVYLCASSFGRDTEAFFGQGTRLTVV.

This chain links TRBV7-2 with TRBJ2-7; 14 bases agree with TRBD2. Germline V gene sequence: CDR1 SGHTA, CDR2 FQGNSA. Germline trimming cut 1 base from V and 7 bases from J; bases unmatched to any gene: 9. CDR3 length: 17 amino acids. The CDR3 bases are TGTGCCAGCAGCTTAGAGAGGGGACTAGCGGGAGCTGGGGAGCAGTACTTC. Its protein product is CASSLERGLAGAGEQYF.

The chain recombines TRBV7-9 with TRBJ2-2, with D tentatively TRBD1 or TRBD2 (6 bases each). Trimming pared 6 bases from V and 6 bases from J, leaving 14 bases between. CDR3 length: 14 residues. The germline V gene has CDR1 SEHNR and CDR2 FQNEAQ (reference sequence). Here the CDR3 DNA reads TGTGCCAGCAGACTTATAGGGGGGTCCGGGGAGCTGTTTTTT. This codes for CASRLIGGSGELFF.

The V call is TRBV10-2, the J call TRBJ1-4; 7 nucleotides align to TRBD1. J lost 5 bases, V lost 6 bases, and 9 bases had no gene match. The germline gives CDR1 WSHSY, CDR2 SAAADI. This CDR3 is built from 15 residues. CDR3 residues: CASRPGTAGNEKLFF. As DNA, the CDR3 is TGCGCCAGCAGGCCCGGGACAGCTGGGAATGAAAAACTGTTTTTT.

The chain couples TRBV5-4 to TRBJ2-2; D is uncertain. CDR3 size: 14 residues. In germline, CDR1 is SGHNT, CDR2 YYREEE (reference sequence). Trimming pared 6 bases from V and 0 bases from J, leaving 9 bases between. CDR3 sequence: CASKDPTNTGELFF. Written as DNA, the CDR3 is TGTGCCAGCAAGGACCCGACGAACACCGGGGAGCTGTTTTTT. Based on the CDR3 plus reference TRBV5-4 and TRBJ2-2, the full variable domain is ETGVTQSPTHLIKTRGQQVTLRCSSQSGHNTVSWYQQALGQGPQFIFQYYREEENGRGNFPPRFSGLQFPNYSSELNVNALELDDSALYLCASKDPTNTGELFFGEGSRLTVL.

This chain joins TRBV7-3 and TRBJ2-3, with 7 nucleotides matching TRBD1. Looked up from germline, CDR1 is SGHTA and CDR2 is FQGTGA. J lost 4 bases, V lost 1 base, and 2 bases had no gene match. The CDR3 is 14 amino acids. CDR3 in amino acids: CASSLNRGPDTQYF. The CDR3 DNA reads as TGTGCCAGCAGCTTAAACAGGGGACCAGATACGCAGTATTTT. Looking up the rest from reference TRBV7-3 and TRBJ2-3 gives the full variable domain: GAGVSQTPSNKVTEKGKYVELRCDPISGHTALYWYRQSLGQGPEFLIYFQGTGAADDSGLPNDRFFAVRPEGSVSTLKIQRTERGDSAVYLCASSLNRGPDTQYFGPGTRLTVL.

The gene calls are TRBV5-1 and TRBJ2-1; 13 positions agree with TRBD2. The J segment lost 5 bases and the V segment lost 2 bases, leaving 1 base of the junction unmatched. This CDR3 spans 15 amino acids. The germline V gene has CDR1 SGHRS and CDR2 YFSETQ. The CDR3: CASSLLAGGNNEQFF. CDR3 DNA: TGCGCCAGCAGCTTACTAGCGGGAGGGAACAATGAGCAGTTCTTC.

The V and J genes are TRBV30 and TRBJ2-7; TRBD1 matches 7 bases. Trimming took 3 bases from V and 2 from J; bases not matched to a gene: 4. The germline CDR1 and CDR2 sequences are GTSNPN and SVGIG (reference sequence). The CDR3 length is 13 residues. CDR3 amino acids: CAWRATGPYEQYF. CDR3 DNA: TGTGCCTGGAGAGCGACAGGGCCCTACGAGCAGTACTTC.